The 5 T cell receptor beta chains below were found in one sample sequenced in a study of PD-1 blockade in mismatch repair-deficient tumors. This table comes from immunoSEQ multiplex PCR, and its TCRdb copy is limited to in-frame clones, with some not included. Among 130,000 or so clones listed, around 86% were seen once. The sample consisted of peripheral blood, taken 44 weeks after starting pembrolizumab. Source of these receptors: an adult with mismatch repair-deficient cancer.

CDR3 region: CASSPYPRQANNEQFF. The CDR3 DNA reads as TGTGCCAGCAGCCCTTATCCGAGACAGGCTAACAATGAGCAGTTCTTC. The rearrangement uses TRBV9 and TRBJ2-1; tentative D call: TRBD1 (6 bases). The ends were cut back, 4 bases at V and 5 bases at J, with 19 bases in the middle. Germline V gives CDR1 SGDLS, CDR2 YYNGEE. CDR3 size: 16 residues.

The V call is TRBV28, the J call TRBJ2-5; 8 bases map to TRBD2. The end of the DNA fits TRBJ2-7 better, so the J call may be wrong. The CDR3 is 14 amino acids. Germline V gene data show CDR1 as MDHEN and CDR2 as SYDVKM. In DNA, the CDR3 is TGTGCCAGCAGTTTATTAGCGGGACGCTACGAGCAGTACTTC. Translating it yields CASSLLAGRYEQYF.

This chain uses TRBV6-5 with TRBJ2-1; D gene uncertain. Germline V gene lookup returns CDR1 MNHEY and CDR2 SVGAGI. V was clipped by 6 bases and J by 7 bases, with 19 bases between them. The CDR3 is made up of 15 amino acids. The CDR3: CASSPLTTPRNEQFF. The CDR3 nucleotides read TGTGCCAGCAGCCCTCTCACGACCCCTCGGAATGAGCAGTTCTTC.

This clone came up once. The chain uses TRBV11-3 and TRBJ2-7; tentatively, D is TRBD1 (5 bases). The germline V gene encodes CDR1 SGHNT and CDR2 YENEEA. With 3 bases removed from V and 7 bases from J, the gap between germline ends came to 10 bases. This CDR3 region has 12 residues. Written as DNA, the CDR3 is TGTGCCAGCAGCTTTGGTTCAGGGGAGCAGTACTTC. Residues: CASSFGSGEQYF.

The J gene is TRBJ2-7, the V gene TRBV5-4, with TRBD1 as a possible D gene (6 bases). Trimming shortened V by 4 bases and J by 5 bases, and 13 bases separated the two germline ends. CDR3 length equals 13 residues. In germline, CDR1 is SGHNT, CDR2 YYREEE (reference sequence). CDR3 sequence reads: CASSRHTGNEQYF. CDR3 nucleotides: TGTGCCAGCAGCCGTCATACAGGGAACGAGCAGTACTTC.